These T cell receptor beta chains were read from a single sample in a study of shared clonotypes between healthy human individuals. The protocol was immunoSEQ multiplex PCR, while the TCRdb copy is restricted to in-frame clones and leaves out a portion. There are around 88,000 clones in the sample; less than 80% occur only once, and around 41% lies in the top ten. The sample comprised memory CD8+ T cells sorted from blood. These receptors all stem from a man in his thirties or forties in good health. CDR3s include the opening cysteine and the closing phenylalanine or tryptophan. Each record gives: J gene, D gene, V gene, clone size, CDR3 DNA, CDR3 protein. The D gene is left open where the match is weak. Clone size is given for some rows only: seen once, a few or many times, or a class if the clone is expanded.

>TRBJ2-7|NA|TRBV28|NA
TGTGCCAGCAGTTTGCTTGCCAGTGCCTACGAGCAGTACTTC
CASSLLASAYEQYF
>TRBJ1-1|NA|TRBV30|NA
TGTGCCTGGAGAAGAGGGAACACTGAAGCTTTCTTT
CAWRRGNTEAFF
>TRBJ2-1|TRBD2|TRBV18|NA
TGTGCCAGCTCACCGTCCAGCGGGAGGACAAATGAGCAGTTCTTC
CASSPSSGRTNEQFF
>TRBJ2-1|TRBD2|TRBV11-2|NA
TGTGCCAGCAGCCGAGCGGGAATTCCCTACAATGAGCAGTTCTTC
CASSRAGIPYNEQFF
>TRBJ1-1|TRBD1|TRBV7-9|NA
TGTGCCAGCAGCCCCCGGCGGGACAGGGGTGAAGCTTTCTTT
CASSPRRDRGEAFF
>TRBJ2-7|TRBD1|TRBV27|few
TGTGCCAGCAGTTCCGGGACAGGGGGGTACGAGCAGTACTTC
CASSSGTGGYEQYF
>TRBJ2-1|NA|TRBV7-3|NA
TGCGCCAGCAGCTTAAGGGAAACAGGGTTTGGTCCCTACAATGAGCAGTTCTTC
CASSLRETGFGPYNEQFF
>TRBJ2-5|TRBD2|TRBV5-6|NA
TGTGCCAGCAGCTCCGGACTAGCGGGAGGATTACGGGAGACCCAGTACTTC
CASSSGLAGGLRETQYF
>TRBJ2-1|TRBD2|TRBV14|NA
TGTGCCAGCAGCCAAACTACTAGCGGGCTCTACAATGAGCAGTTCTTC
CASSQTTSGLYNEQFF
>TRBJ2-1|TRBD1|TRBV27|NA
TGTGCCAGCAGTAACCTGGACAGGTACAATGATCAGTTCTTC
CASSNLDRYNDQFF
>TRBJ2-7|TRBD1|TRBV4-3|once
TGCGCCAGCAGCTATGGACAGGGGGACTCCTACGAGCAGTACTTC
CASSYGQGDSYEQYF
>TRBJ2-3|NA|TRBV19|once
TGTGCCAGTAGCGCCTTGGCGTTTGGCACAGATACGCAGTATTTT
CASSALAFGTDTQYF
>TRBJ2-1|NA|TRBV6-6|NA
TGTGCCAGCAGTTACTCGAGAGAAGTCCCCGGGGATGAGCAGTTCTTC
CASSYSREVPGDEQFF
>TRBJ2-3|NA|TRBV5-7|NA
TGTGCCAGCAGCTCCATTCCTTCGAGGGAAGATACGCAGTATTTT
CASSSIPSREDTQYF
>TRBJ1-5|NA|TRBV6-4|NA
TGTGCCAGCAGTGACTCGGCGGGTCGGCCCCAGCATTTT
CASSDSAGRPQHF
>TRBJ2-1|NA|TRBV11-1|NA
TGTGCCAGCAGCTTAGGGGGCATTGGCTACAATGAGCAGTTCTTC
CASSLGGIGYNEQFF
>TRBJ2-5|TRBD2|TRBV13|many
TGTGCCAGCAGCCCGCGGACTAGCGGGGAGGAGACCCAGTACTTC
CASSPRTSGEETQYF
>TRBJ2-5|NA|TRBV27|few
TGTGCCAGCAGTTTATTAGGCCCAGAGACCCAGTACTTC
CASSLLGPETQYF
>TRBJ1-5|NA|TRBV7-9|NA
TGTGCCAGCAGCCTGACAAATAGCAATCAGCCCCAGCATTTT
CASSLTNSNQPQHF
>TRBJ1-5|NA|TRBV25-1|medium-sized
TGTGCCAGCAGTGGCCCTCAGGGGCGTGAGCCCCAGCATTTT
CASSGPQGREPQHF
>TRBJ2-3|NA|TRBV7-2|NA
TGTGCCAGCAGCTTGGGGGGATGGGATACGCAGTATTTT
CASSLGGWDTQYF
>TRBJ1-5|NA|TRBV10-3|NA
TGTGCCATCAGTGATGGTTTTGCCATCAATCAGCCCCAGCATTTT
CAISDGFAINQPQHF
>TRBJ1-2|TRBD1|TRBV6-5|NA
TGTGCCAGCAGTTTACAGGGGGCTTTCTATGGCTACACCTTC
CASSLQGAFYGYTF
>TRBJ2-3|NA|TRBV25-1|NA
TGTGCCAGCAGGTTGGTCGCAGATACGCAGTATTTT
CASRLVADTQYF
>TRBJ2-3|NA|TRBV28|NA
TGTGCCAGCAGTTCCCGCCCATGGGGCGATACGCAGTATTTT
CASSSRPWGDTQYF
>TRBJ1-2|NA|TRBV6-1|NA
TGTGCCAGCAGTGGGGGGTTAGGGCAGAGTGCCTATGGCTACACCTTC
CASSGGLGQSAYGYTF
>TRBJ2-7|NA|TRBV6-1|NA
TGTGCCAGCAGTGCCCTGCGGAGCTCCTACGAGCAGTACTTC
CASSALRSSYEQYF
>TRBJ2-7|NA|TRBV9|NA
TGTGCCAGCAGCGTAGACCCGATGACAGGCTCCTACGAGCAGTACTTC
CASSVDPMTGSYEQYF
>TRBJ1-2|TRBD1|TRBV6-1|NA
TGTGCCAGCAGCCAGGGGGAGGGAGGCTATGGCTACACCTTC
CASSQGEGGYGYTF
>TRBJ1-2|TRBD1|TRBV5-5|NA
TGTGCCAGCAGCTGGACAGGGGGGTATGGCTACACCTTC
CASSWTGGYGYTF
>TRBJ2-1|TRBD2|TRBV7-9|many
TGTGCCAGCAGCTTGGGTAGCGGGAGACGGAATGAGCAGTTCTTC
CASSLGSGRRNEQFF
>TRBJ1-2|TRBD1|TRBV27|few
TGTGCCAGCAGGTTTCCGGGACAGGGGGCTCGGGGCTACACCTTC
CASRFPGQGARGYTF
>TRBJ2-3|NA|TRBV19|NA
TGTGCCAGTAGTATGGGGCTGTGGGTCACAGATACGCAGTATTTT
CASSMGLWVTDTQYF
>TRBJ2-7|NA|TRBV28|NA
TGTGCCAGCAGTTTACCTGATGCGAGCTCCTACGAGCAGTACTTC
CASSLPDASSYEQYF
>TRBJ2-4|NA|TRBV5-6|NA
TGTGCCAGCAGCCGAGTGTTGTCGGGAAACATTCAGTACTTC
CASSRVLSGNIQYF
>TRBJ2-1|NA|TRBV9|NA
TGTGCCAGCAGCCAAGATAACAATGAGCAGTTCTTC
CASSQDNNEQFF
>TRBJ2-1|NA|TRBV5-1|NA
TGCGCCAGCAGCTTAGAACAGGGTGAAGGCCGCTATGAGCAGTTCTTC
CASSLEQGEGRYEQFF
>TRBJ2-7|NA|TRBV28|NA
TGTGCCAGCAGTTTTGGGGCCGCGTACTACGAGCAGTACTTC
CASSFGAAYYEQYF
>TRBJ1-3|TRBD1|TRBV11-2|many
TGTGCCAGCAGCTTATCCAGGGGGTACGGAAACACCATATATTTT
CASSLSRGYGNTIYF
>TRBJ2-1|NA|TRBV28|NA
TGTGCCAGCAGTTCCTACAATGAGCAGTTCTTC
CASSSYNEQFF
>TRBJ2-3|NA|TRBV27|NA
TGTGCCAGCAGTTTCGACATCACTAGCACAGATACGCAGTATTTT
CASSFDITSTDTQYF
>TRBJ1-5|NA|TRBV28|many
TGTGCCAGCAGAGCGAATTTAGGGGGCAATCAGCCCCAGCATTTT
CASRANLGGNQPQHF
>TRBJ1-2|NA|TRBV7-6|NA
TGTGCCAGCAGCCAAAAGATGGATTTC
CASSQKMDF
>TRBJ1-1|NA|TRBV2|NA
TGTGCCAGCAGTTTAGGAGGGCAGACTGAAGCTTTCTTT
CASSLGGQTEAFF
>TRBJ2-1|NA|TRBV2|NA
TGTGCCAGCAGTGATGCTGCGCTTTACAATGAGCAGTTCTTC
CASSDAALYNEQFF